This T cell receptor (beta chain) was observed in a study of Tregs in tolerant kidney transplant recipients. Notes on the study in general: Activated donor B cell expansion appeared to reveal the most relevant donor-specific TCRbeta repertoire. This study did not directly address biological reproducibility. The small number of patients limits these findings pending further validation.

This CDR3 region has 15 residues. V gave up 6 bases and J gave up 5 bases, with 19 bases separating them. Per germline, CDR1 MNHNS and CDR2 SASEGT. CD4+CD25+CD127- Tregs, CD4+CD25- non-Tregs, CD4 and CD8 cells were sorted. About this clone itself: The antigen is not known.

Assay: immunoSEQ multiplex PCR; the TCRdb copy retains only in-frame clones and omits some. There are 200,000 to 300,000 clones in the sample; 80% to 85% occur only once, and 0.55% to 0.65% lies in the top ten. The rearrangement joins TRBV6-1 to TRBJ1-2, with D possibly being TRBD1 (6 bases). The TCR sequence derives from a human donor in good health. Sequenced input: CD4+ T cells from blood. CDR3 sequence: CASRKYETGPYGYTF. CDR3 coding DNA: TGTGCCAGCAGGAAGTACGAGACAGGACCATATGGCTACACCTTC.